This T cell receptor (beta chain) was sequenced in a study of blood T cell repertoires in COVID-19. As for the study in general: Whether acute or convalescent, the COVID-19 samples came from the United States, Italy and Spain. PBMCs, B-cell-depleted T cells, or T cells provided the cDNA or gDNA that made up the material.

Germline V lookup: CDR1 MDHEN, CDR2 SYDVKM. This CDR3 has 14 amino acids. V lost 3 bases to trimming and J lost 6 bases; unmatched junction nucleotides: 2. Authors' data handling: Counts of nucleated cells, estimated from reference gene primer amplification, were obtained. Assay used: immunoSEQ multiplex PCR; TCRdb lists only in-frame clones, some missing. The DNA gave D and trimming, while V, J and clone size come from that table. The sample yields about 100,000 clones, more than 65% seen once. The sample consisted of peripheral blood. The chain links TRBV28 to TRBJ1-6, with 7 bases aligning to TRBD1. The receptor was isolated from a man aged 65 to 79 with active or convalescent COVID-19. The CDR3 DNA follows: TGTGCCAGCAGTTTGGGACAGCGTAATTCACCCCTCCACTTT. Translation gives CASSLGQRNSPLHF.